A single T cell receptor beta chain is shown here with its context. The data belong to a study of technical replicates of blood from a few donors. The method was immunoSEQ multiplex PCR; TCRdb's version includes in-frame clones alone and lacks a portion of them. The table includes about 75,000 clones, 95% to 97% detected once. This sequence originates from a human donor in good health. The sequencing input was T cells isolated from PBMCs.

CDR3 sequence (DNA): TGTGCCAGCAGTTTATCTAGCGTTTTCTCCTACAATGAGCAGTTCTTC. Translation gives CASSLSSVFSYNEQFF. The chain links TRBV6-5 to TRBJ2-1, with D tentatively TRBD2 (6 bases). With 4 bases removed from V and 0 bases from J, the gap between germline ends came to 13 bases. The CDR3 length is 16 residues. CDR1 and CDR2 (germline): MNHEY, SVGAGI.